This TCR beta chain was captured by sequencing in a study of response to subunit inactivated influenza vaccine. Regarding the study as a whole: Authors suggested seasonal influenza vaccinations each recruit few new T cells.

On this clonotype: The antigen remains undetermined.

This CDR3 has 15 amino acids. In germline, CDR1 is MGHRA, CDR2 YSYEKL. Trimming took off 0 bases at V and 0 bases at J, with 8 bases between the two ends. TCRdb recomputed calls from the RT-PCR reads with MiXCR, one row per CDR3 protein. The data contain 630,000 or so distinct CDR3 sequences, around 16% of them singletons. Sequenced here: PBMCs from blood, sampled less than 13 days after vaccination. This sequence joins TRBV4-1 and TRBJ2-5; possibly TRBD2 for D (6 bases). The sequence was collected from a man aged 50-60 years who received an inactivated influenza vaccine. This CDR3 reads CASSQDTGDQETQYF. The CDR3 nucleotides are TGCGCCAGCAGCCAAGACACGGGGGACCAAGAGACCCAGTACTTC.